This T cell receptor beta chain was profiled in a study of cytomegalovirus exposure and HLA in healthy donors. With regard to this clone: Its antigen is as yet unknown.

This CDR3 region has 14 residues. Trimming took 6 bases from V and 5 from J; bases not matched to a gene: 7. Germline V lookup: CDR1 MNHEY, CDR2 SVGAGI. Notes on the study in general: Common viral pathogens (according to a later analysis) appeared linked to several of the most significant clusters. TCR beta chains associated with HLA were, in a later analysis, more clonally expanded than equally common others. TCR beta V- and J-gene trimming, according to a later analysis, was linked to a missense DCLRE1C variant.

PCR primers comprised 60 Vbeta and 13 Jbeta primers. Clones were read by immunoSEQ multiplex PCR, and TCRdb kept only the in-frame ones, dropping some. The sample contains hundreds of thousands of clones, 75% to 80% of which appear only once. The chain couples TRBV6-5 to TRBJ2-7, with TRBD1 identical over 10 bases. The receptor's source is a male donor in good health and CMV-seronegative. Sequences were obtained from PBMCs. The CDR3, as DNA: TGTGCCAGCAGGCCGGGACAGGGGACACACGAGCAGTACTTC. Translated, it gives CASRPGQGTHEQYF.